One sample yielded the 10 T cell receptor beta chains listed below, sequenced in a study of identical twins. From the 5' RACE reads, TCRdb called clonotypes with MiXCR, one entry per CDR3 protein. Found here are roughly 770,000 distinct CDR3 sequences, over 15% of them singletons; the top ten hold roughly 14%. The same sample was also used in a study of T cells expressing NK-cell markers.

The sequenced sample consisted of PBMCs. The receptors here all came from a woman younger than 35 in good health.

The table lists this clonotype with a few counts. This chain uses TRBV7-3 with TRBJ2-3; D tentatively reads TRBD1 or TRBD2 (6 bases each). With 3 bases removed from V and 4 bases from J, the gap between germline ends came to 14 bases. This CDR3 comprises 15 residues. Looked up from germline, CDR1 is SGHTA and CDR2 is FQGTGA. The CDR3: CASSFQGGLADTQYF. CDR3 DNA: TGTGCCAGCAGCTTCCAAGGGGGGCTCGCAGATACGCAGTATTTT.

The chain joins TRBV23-1 to TRBJ1-4; D uncertain. TRBV23-1 is an ORF, and what it does is uncertain. V shed 4 bases and J shed 5 bases, with 14 bases lying between them. There are 15 residues in the CDR3. The CDR3 DNA reads as TGCGCCAGCAGTCGCGGCGTAGGGCCGAATGAAAAACTGTTTTTT. It is translated as CASSRGVGPNEKLFF.

This clonotype was observed a handful of times. The CDR3 is CASRASMRDTQYF. CDR3 sequence (DNA): TGTGCCAGCAGGGCTTCTATGAGGGATACGCAGTATTTT. The chain uses TRBV9 and TRBJ2-3; D call uncertain. Germline V gene sequence: CDR1 SGDLS, CDR2 YYNGEE. The CDR3 covers 13 residues. Trimming shortened V by 5 bases and J by 6 bases, and 13 bases separated the two germline ends.

The J gene is TRBJ2-5, the V gene TRBV5-1; D unresolved. Per the germline V gene, CDR1 is SGHRS and CDR2 is YFSETQ. The ends were cut back, 4 bases at V and 0 bases at J, with 10 bases in the middle. This CDR3 is 14 amino acids long. This chain's CDR3 is CASSGVGYQETQYF. The CDR3 nucleotides read TGCGCCAGCAGCGGTGTGGGCTACCAAGAGACCCAGTACTTC.

The gene calls are TRBV11-3 and TRBJ2-3, with 7 bases fitting TRBD1. Germline assignment: CDR1 SGHNT and CDR2 YENEEA. The CDR3 runs 17 residues. The V segment lost 6 bases and the J segment 5 bases; nucleotides outside the gene matches: 17. CDR3 sequence reads: CASRIRGTGAQGDTQYF. CDR3 nucleotide sequence: TGTGCCAGCAGGATAAGAGGAACAGGGGCGCAGGGAGATACGCAGTATTTT.

This clonotype has a handful of counts. The rearrangement joins TRBV20-1 to TRBJ2-4, with D possibly being TRBD2 (5 bases). The CDR3 sequence is 14 residues long. The V end was cut by 0 bases, the J end by 1 base, with 7 bases between. Per the germline V gene, CDR1 is DFQATT and CDR2 is SNEGSKA (reference sequence). The CDR3 region is CSAREREAKNIQYF. The CDR3 DNA reads as TGCAGTGCTAGAGAGAGGGAGGCCAAAAACATTCAGTACTTC.

This clonotype was observed a handful of times. The rearrangement joins TRBV7-6 to TRBJ2-7, with D perhaps TRBD1 (5 bases). CDR1 and CDR2 (germline): SGHVS, FNYEAQ. V lost 5 bases and J 2 bases, leaving 13 bases between the germline ends. CDR3 size: 14 residues. The CDR3 sequence: CASSPLSRAYEQYF. Written as DNA, the CDR3 is TGTGCCAGCAGCCCATTGTCCAGGGCCTACGAGCAGTACTTC.

This clonotype was seen a few times. The chain carries TRBV10-3 and TRBJ2-1; a possible D gene is TRBD2 (6 bases). Germline loops: CDR1 ENHRY, CDR2 SYGVKD. This CDR3 contains 11 residues. The V and J ends lost 7 bases and 6 bases respectively, with 7 bases between them. CDR3 sequence: CAINGGNEQFF. The CDR3 DNA reads TGTGCCATCAACGGGGGCAATGAGCAGTTCTTC.

The rearrangement links TRBV20-1 to TRBJ2-5; TRBD2 might be the D (5 bases). The CDR3 is 16 amino acids. V lost 4 bases to trimming and J lost 2 bases, with 20 bases between them. CDR1 and CDR2 from the germline V gene are DFQATT and SNEGSKA (reference sequence). CDR3 residues: CSATPLTMRVQETQYF. The CDR3 DNA is TGCAGTGCTACGCCTTTGACTATGAGAGTGCAAGAGACCCAGTACTTC.

This rearrangement joins TRBV27 to TRBJ2-1, with 9 bases that match TRBD1. V was clipped by 6 bases and J by 5 bases; unmatched bases: 11. Germline assignment: CDR1 MNHEY and CDR2 SMNVEV (reference sequence). There are 16 residues in the CDR3. The CDR3: CASSRHRDRVNNEQFF. For the CDR3, the DNA is TGTGCCAGCAGCCGACACCGGGACAGGGTCAACAATGAGCAGTTCTTC.